These T cell receptor beta chains were read from a single sample in a study of blood T cell repertoires in COVID-19. Assay: immunoSEQ multiplex PCR; the TCRdb copy retains only in-frame clones and omits some. The profile shows 250,000 to 350,000 clones, roughly 90% of them singletons. The sample consisted of peripheral blood. The receptors derive from a man aged 25 to 40 with acute or convalescent COVID-19. The CDR3 runs from the conserved cysteine through the conserved F or W. The D gene is left open where the match is weak. Clone size is stated in some rows and not others, as once, few, many or a class when expanded.

abundance	j_gene	d_gene	v_gene	CDR3aa	CDR3nt
-	TRBJ2-7	-	TRBV21-1	CASSWSRERGDFYEQYF	TGTGCCAGCAGCTGGTCTAGGGAGCGGGGAGATTTCTACGAGCAGTACTTC
-	TRBJ2-2	TRBD1	TRBV7-7	CASSLEGTGINTGELFF	TGTGCTAGCAGCTTAGAAGGGACAGGGATTAACACCGGGGAGCTGTTTTTT
-	TRBJ1-5	-	TRBV7-9	CAIQTGNQPQHF	TGTGCCATTCAGACAGGTAATCAGCCCCAGCATTTT
-	TRBJ1-5	-	TRBV28	CASSSSAGGGTNQPQHF	TGTGCCAGCAGTTCCTCAGCCGGCGGGGGGACGAATCAGCCCCAGCATTTT
-	TRBJ2-3	TRBD2	TRBV6-6	CASSHSGMADTQYF	TGTGCCAGCAGCCACAGCGGGATGGCAGATACGCAGTATTTT
-	TRBJ2-1	TRBD2	TRBV6-5	CASSYSTSGSNEQFF	TGTGCCAGCAGTTACAGCACTAGCGGGAGTAATGAGCAGTTCTTC
-	TRBJ1-6	-	TRBV2	CASSEGKRKYSPLHF	TGTGCCAGCAGTGAAGGAAAGCGGAAATATTCACCCCTCCACTTT
-	TRBJ1-5	TRBD1	TRBV27	CASSETGGGQPQHF	TGTGCCAGCAGTGAGACAGGGGGAGGTCAGCCCCAGCATTTT
few	TRBJ2-2	TRBD2	TRBV7-2	CASSLIVAGDISNTGELFF	TGTGCCAGCAGCTTAATCGTAGCGGGAGACATATCAAACACCGGGGAGCTGTTTTTT
-	TRBJ2-7	-	TRBV7-9	CASLKTGQGSYEQYF	TGTGCCAGCCTAAAAACAGGGCAAGGCTCCTACGAGCAGTACTTC
-	TRBJ2-3	TRBD2	TRBV5-1	CASRRTSGSTDTQYF	TGCGCCAGCCGCCGGACTAGCGGGAGCACAGATACGCAGTATTTT
-	TRBJ1-5	TRBD1	TRBV3-1/TRBV3-2	CASSLGGQPQHF	TGTGCCAGCAGCCTAGGGGGCCAGCCCCAGCATTTT
-	TRBJ1-6	-	TRBV18	CASSPRANSPLHF	TGTGCCAGCTCACCTAGAGCGAATTCACCCCTCCACTTT
-	TRBJ1-6	-	TRBV7-9	CASSSPGNSPLHF	TGTGCCAGCAGCAGCCCGGGGAATTCACCCCTCCACTTT
-	TRBJ2-5	TRBD2	TRBV9	CASSVGTSLQETQYF	TGTGCCAGCAGCGTAGGGACTAGCCTGCAAGAGACCCAGTACTTC
-	TRBJ1-1	-	TRBV28	CASSTQVPPGAFF	TGTGCCAGCAGCACCCAGGTTCCCCCAGGGGCTTTCTTT
-	TRBJ1-1	-	TRBV5-1	CASSLLPSSNTEAFF	TGCGCCAGCAGCCTACTTCCGTCGTCGAACACTGAAGCTTTCTTT
-	TRBJ1-2	TRBD1	TRBV6-5	CASSRTGNYGYTF	TGTGCCAGCAGCCGGACAGGGAACTATGGCTACACCTTC
-	TRBJ2-5	TRBD2	TRBV9	CASSVAGGAPSGQETQYF	TGTGCCAGCAGCGTAGCGGGGGGGGCCCCATCAGGGCAAGAGACCCAGTACTTC
-	TRBJ2-5	-	TRBV4-2	CASSEGDKPKETQYF	TGTGCCAGCAGCGAAGGGGACAAACCAAAAGAGACCCAGTACTTC
-	TRBJ2-7	TRBD2	TRBV3-1/TRBV3-2	CASSDGLAGGSYEQYF	TGTGCCAGCAGCGACGGACTAGCGGGGGGTTCCTACGAGCAGTACTTC
-	TRBJ1-1	-	TRBV28	CASSFGIFSTEAFF	TGTGCCAGCAGTTTCGGGATTTTCAGCACTGAAGCTTTCTTT
few	TRBJ1-1	-	TRBV2	CASGGTRRDTEAFF	TGTGCCAGCGGCGGGACCAGGAGAGACACTGAAGCTTTCTTT
-	TRBJ1-1	TRBD1	TRBV5-5	CASSSRDSLRTNTEAFF	TGTGCCAGCAGCTCCCGGGACAGCCTCAGAACGAACACTGAAGCTTTCTTT
few	TRBJ1-1	-	TRBV10-2	CASTTTGLEAFF	TGCGCCAGCACTACGACAGGCCTTGAAGCTTTCTTT
-	TRBJ1-5	-	TRBV6-5	CASSYSSPYSNQPQHF	TGTGCCAGCAGTTACTCGAGCCCTTATAGCAATCAGCCCCAGCATTTT
-	TRBJ2-3	-	TRBV30	CAWSGLWGTDTQYF	TGTGCCTGGAGTGGACTGTGGGGCACAGATACGCAGTATTTT
-	TRBJ1-2	-	TRBV5-5	CASSLEGEYGYTF	TGTGCCAGCAGCTTGGAAGGAGAGTATGGCTACACCTTC
-	TRBJ1-4	TRBD1	TRBV5-1	CASSGGGVGEKLFF	TGCGCCAGCAGCGGAGGGGGCGTAGGTGAAAAACTGTTTTTT
-	TRBJ2-7	TRBD1	TRBV2	CASSRTGGNSYEQYF	TGTGCCAGCAGCCGGACAGGGGGTAATTCCTACGAGCAGTACTTC
-	TRBJ1-4	TRBD1	TRBV7-9	CASRPGDRGNEKLFF	TGTGCCAGCAGACCGGGGGACAGAGGAAATGAAAAACTGTTTTTT
-	TRBJ2-2	TRBD1	TRBV19	CASSIFDRGMFTGELFF	TGTGCCAGTAGTATTTTTGACAGGGGGATGTTTACCGGGGAGCTGTTTTTT
-	TRBJ2-7	TRBD2	TRBV7-9	CASSPSSGGAINEQYF	TGTGCCAGCAGCCCCTCTAGCGGGGGGGCAATCAACGAGCAGTACTTC
-	TRBJ2-1	-	TRBV4-2	CASSLNSKLRNEQFF	TGTGCCAGCAGCCTAAATAGCAAATTGCGGAATGAGCAGTTCTTC
-	TRBJ1-2	-	TRBV7-9	CASSVRGRANYGYTF	TGTGCCAGCAGCGTCAGGGGTCGGGCTAACTATGGCTACACCTTC
-	TRBJ1-5	-	TRBV28	CASTFERNQPQHF	TGTGCCAGCACCTTCGAGAGAAATCAGCCCCAGCATTTT
-	TRBJ1-6	TRBD1	TRBV27	CASSWTGQGSPLHF	TGTGCCAGCAGTTGGACAGGGCAAGGCTCACCCCTCCACTTT
-	TRBJ1-1	TRBD1	TRBV5-4	CASSSTGQGAIEAFF	TGTGCCAGCAGTTCAACTGGACAGGGGGCGATTGAAGCTTTCTTT
-	TRBJ1-1	-	TRBV6-5	CASSRTGDTEAFF	TGTGCCAGCAGCCGAACAGGAGACACTGAAGCTTTCTTT
-	TRBJ1-5	-	TRBV5-1	CASSPYTGKGNNQPQHF	TGCGCCAGCAGCCCCTACACAGGGAAGGGGAACAATCAGCCCCAGCATTTT
-	TRBJ2-1	-	TRBV6-4	CASSALTGSSYNEQFF	TGTGCCAGCAGTGCCCTTACCGGTAGCTCCTACAATGAGCAGTTCTTC
-	TRBJ2-7	TRBD1	TRBV19	CASSMEGDRRPYEQYF	TGTGCCAGTAGTATGGAGGGGGACAGGAGACCCTACGAGCAGTACTTC
-	TRBJ2-1	-	TRBV7-3	CASSSRPPEQFF	TGTGCCAGCAGCTCTAGACCGCCTGAGCAGTTCTTC
few	TRBJ2-7	-	TRBV7-9	CASGPSGDSAYEQYF	TGTGCCAGCGGACCTTCCGGGGACTCCGCCTACGAGCAGTACTTC
once	TRBJ1-2	TRBD1	TRBV20-1	CSASQGANYGYTF	TGCAGTGCTAGTCAGGGGGCTAACTATGGCTACACCTTC